Many counts were recorded for the clone carrying this T cell receptor (beta chain). Its antigen is currently unknown. Treatment indicated: skin biopsy from PPD injection site in Mantoux-positive individual. A UMI-containing oligonucleotide was joined by 3' ligation to the TCR cDNA template. Unsorted total RNA, roughly 1 to 1,100 ng, was DNase treated before reverse transcription. This entry belongs to a study of naive and memory T cell subsets. Study conclusions and caveats: The RNA method is potentially sensitive to activation and differentiation changes. Tuberculin site TCR excess was interpreted as type IV hypersensitivity infiltration.

The SP2 primer and nested alpha and beta constant region primers amplified ligated cDNA in four rounds. For blood and skin samples, reverse transcription used TCR alpha and beta constant primers. TCRdb re-analysed the UMI-ligation and nested PCR reads in MiXCR, keeping a single row per CDR3 protein. The sample shows about 14,000 distinct CDR3 sequences, 4% to 6.5% of them seen only once. This CDR3 is 14 amino acids long. Trimming pared 5 bases from V and 1 base from J, leaving 11 bases between. This rearrangement joins TRBV12-3 or TRBV12-4 to TRBJ1-1; a possible D gene is TRBD1 (5 bases). Here the sequenced sample was skin, taken from a tuberculin skin test site. This clonotype was obtained from an adult in good health. The DNA for the CDR3 is TGTGCCAGCAGTCCTCACGGGACGAACACTGAAGCTTTCTTT. Translating it yields CASSPHGTNTEAFF.